Described below is a single T cell receptor beta chain sequence and its context. The entry originates in a study of blood T cells in healthy people across ages. Sample-barcoded 5' priming and a J-beta primer mix drove a second PCR of roughly 6 to 12 cycles. The study obtained at least 2.5 million CDR3-containing paired-end reads from every sample. TCRdb reprocessed the 5' RACE reads with MiXCR, giving one entry per CDR3 protein. The sample lists 1.5 million to 2 million distinct CDR3 sequences, 40% to 55% occurring once. The specimen sequenced was blood. The clonotype was recovered from a woman aged 40 to 49 in good health.

The CDR3 nucleotides read TGTGCCAGCAGCGGGATCGGGACAGGGGCTTACGAGCAGTACTTC. The encoded protein is CASSGIGTGAYEQYF. V gene TRBV6-9 combines with J gene TRBJ2-7; 10 bases match TRBD1. This CDR3 comprises 15 residues. V was clipped by 6 bases and J by 4 bases; unmatched bases: 9. CDR1 and CDR2 from the germline V gene are MNHGY and SVAAGI.